One and the same sample provided the 3 T cell receptor beta chains below, sequenced in a study of blood T cell repertoires in COVID-19. Sequencing was performed with immunoSEQ multiplex PCR; in TCRdb, only in-frame clones are kept and a portion is missing. The sample carries 150,000 to 200,000 clones, around four fifths recorded once. Sequencing input: peripheral blood. These receptors all come from a woman aged 70-85 years with COVID-19, enrolled during active disease.

V gene TRBV6-5 combines with J gene TRBJ2-7; the match to TRBD1 covers 7 bases. The CDR3 covers 13 residues. The germline CDR1 and CDR2 sequences are MNHEY and SVGAGI. With 8 bases clipped from V and 3 bases from J, the junction kept 7 bases outside the gene matches. DNA for the CDR3: TGTGCCAGCGGGCCGGGACAGCGCTACGAGCAGTACTTC. This sequence encodes CASGPGQRYEQYF.

Only a few counts were recorded for this clone. The chain joins TRBV6-5 to TRBJ2-7; 10 positions match TRBD1. Germline CDR1 and CDR2: MNHEY and SVGAGI. Losses at the gene ends were 6 bases for V and 3 bases for J; bases not matched to a gene: 5. CDR3 length: 14 residues. The CDR3 region is CASSRDRGYYEQYF. As DNA, the CDR3 is TGTGCCAGCAGCCGGGACAGGGGCTACTACGAGCAGTACTTC.

The chain couples TRBV2 to TRBJ2-5; D may be TRBD2 (5 bases). Germline values: CDR1 SNHLY, CDR2 FYNNEI. V lost 7 bases and J lost 3, with 12 bases in between. The CDR3 spans 13 residues. Here the CDR3 reads CASKGGLKETQYF. The DNA for the CDR3 is TGTGCCAGCAAGGGCGGGCTCAAAGAGACCCAGTACTTC. Complete variable domain (other parts from reference TRBV2 and TRBJ2-5): EPEVTQTPSHQVTQMGQEVILRCVPISNHLYFYWYRQILGQKVEFLVSFYNNEISEKSEIFDDQFSVERPDGSNFTLKIRSTKLEDSAMYFCASKGGLKETQYFGPGTRLLVL.